These 10 T cell receptor beta chains were sequenced from one sample in a study of Ad26.COV2.S vaccination and SARS-CoV-2 variants. Libraries were prepared by immunoSEQ multiplex PCR; TCRdb keeps only in-frame clonotypes and omits some of them. The table shows hundreds of thousands of clones, with roughly nine tenths occurring only once. Treatment of the sample: roughly 20 received Ad26.COV2.S at low or high dose, single or two shots; 5 received placebo; per-sample allocation not given. Sampling was done on day 63 after the first vaccine or placebo injection. This specimen consisted of peripheral blood, obtained in a trial of Ad26.COV2.S vaccine versus placebo. These receptors all come from a person between 18 and 59 years old who received the Ad26.COV2.S COVID-19 vaccine or a placebo.

The chain carries TRBV7-2 and TRBJ2-7, with D perhaps TRBD2 (5 bases). Germline CDR1 and CDR2: SGHTA and FQGNSA. V was clipped by 2 bases and J by 4 bases, with 15 bases between them. CDR3 size: 15 residues. The CDR3 sequence is CASSLYGGDSYEQYF. The CDR3 DNA sequence: TGTGCCAGCAGCTTATATGGAGGAGACTCTTACGAGCAGTACTTC.

The CDR3 DNA follows: TGTGCCAGTAGTACCCAGGGACGACTACTCTATGGCTACACCTTC. Amino acids: CASSTQGRLLYGYTF. The chain has TRBV19 and TRBJ1-2; perhaps TRBD1 as D (5 bases). The CDR3 consists of 15 residues. The germline gives CDR1 LNHDA, CDR2 SQIVND (reference sequence). Trimming pared 4 bases from V and 4 bases from J, leaving 16 bases between.

This chain joins TRBV6-5 and TRBJ1-2; 8 nucleotides agree with TRBD1. The CDR3 is made up of 16 amino acids. Germline CDR1 and CDR2: MNHEY and SVGAGI. The ends lost 0 bases at V and 6 bases at J; junction bases unmatched: 9. The CDR3 protein is CASSYSGQGASHGYTF. The CDR3 nucleotides read TGTGCCAGCAGTTACTCCGGGCAGGGGGCGAGTCATGGCTACACCTTC.

The V call is TRBV2, the J call TRBJ2-7, with 8 bases aligning to TRBD1. Trimming removed 7 bases from V and 1 base from J; junction bases left unmatched: 9. CDR3 length: 15 amino acids. Germline CDR1 is SNHLY and CDR2 is FYNNEI. CDR3 sequence: CASTLDRGPSYEQYF. CDR3 sequence (DNA): TGTGCCAGCACCCTCGACAGGGGACCTTCCTACGAGCAGTACTTC. Combining the CDR3 with reference TRBV2 and TRBJ2-7 gives the whole variable domain EPEVTQTPSHQVTQMGQEVILRCVPISNHLYFYWYRQILGQKVEFLVSFYNNEISEKSEIFDDQFSVERPDGSNFTLKIRSTKLEDSAMYFCASTLDRGPSYEQYFGPGTRLTVT.

This chain connects TRBV30 to TRBJ1-4; possible D gene TRBD1, 5 bases. The CDR3 extends over 15 amino acids. Germline loops: CDR1 GTSNPN, CDR2 SVGIG (reference sequence). V was shortened by 1 base and J by 0 bases, with 9 bases between the two germline ends. The CDR3 loop reads CAWSGDVSTNEKLFF. The CDR3 DNA follows: TGTGCCTGGAGTGGGGACGTTTCAACTAATGAAAAACTGTTTTTT.

CDR3 sequence (DNA): TGTGCCATCAGTGAAGCGGGGGGCCGTAGCTCCTACGAGCAGTACTTC. It encodes CAISEAGGRSSYEQYF. The gene calls are TRBV10-3 and TRBJ2-7; 9 bases fit TRBD2. CDR1 ENHRY and CDR2 SYGVKD come from the germline V gene. The J segment lost 0 bases and the V segment lost 3 bases, leaving 6 bases of the junction unmatched. The CDR3 extends over 16 amino acids.

The chain carries TRBV6-5 and TRBJ2-7, with D perhaps TRBD1 (6 bases). There are 16 residues in the CDR3. Looked up from germline, CDR1 is MNHEY and CDR2 is SVGAGI. The V end lost 0 bases, the J end lost 5 bases, and 17 bases lay between the germline ends. The CDR3 reads CASSYSIGRGADEQYF. The CDR3 DNA reads TGTGCCAGCAGTTACTCGATCGGCAGGGGAGCAGACGAGCAGTACTTC.

The chain is built from TRBV24-1 and TRBJ2-1; weak D call: TRBD2 (5 bases). The CDR3 extends over 19 amino acids. The V and J ends lost 1 base and 0 bases respectively, with 18 bases between them. Germline CDR1 reads KGHDR; CDR2 reads SFDVKD. The CDR3 region has the DNA TGTGCCACCAGTGATTTTAGAGGGAGCGCCGTTAGCTCCTACAATGAGCAGTTCTTC. It specifies CATSDFRGSAVSSYNEQFF.

The rearrangement links TRBV25-1 to TRBJ1-2; possibly TRBD1 for D (5 bases). The ends were cut back, 1 base at V and 4 bases at J, with 19 bases in the middle. Germline CDR1 is MGHDK and CDR2 is SYGVNS. There are 17 residues in the CDR3. CDR3 nucleotide sequence: TGTGCCAGCAGTGAATTGAATTACGAGTGGGGGATCTATGGCTACACCTTC. This translates into CASSELNYEWGIYGYTF.

The chain carries TRBV2 and TRBJ1-6, with 9 bases that match TRBD1. The CDR3 runs to 14 residues. Germline loops: CDR1 SNHLY, CDR2 FYNNEI. J lost 8 bases, V lost 5 bases, and 4 bases had no gene match. The CDR3, as DNA: TGTGCCAGCAGTCGGGACAGGGAATATTCACCCCTCCACTTT. It specifies CASSRDREYSPLHF. Full variable domain (remainder filled in from reference TRBV2 and TRBJ1-6): EPEVTQTPSHQVTQMGQEVILRCVPISNHLYFYWYRQILGQKVEFLVSFYNNEISEKSEIFDDQFSVERPDGSNFTLKIRSTKLEDSAMYFCASSRDREYSPLHFGNGTRLTVT.